Sequencing of this TCR beta chain was carried out in a study of neurological immune-mediated disorders. Study results and limitations: Healthy controls had more TCR clonal expansion than multiple sclerosis, which showed the least, whereas HTLV-1-associated myelopathy showed the most.

This clonotype was found many times. The antigen is not known. V lost 4 bases and J 1 base, leaving 9 bases between the germline ends. From germline, CDR1 is SGHRS and CDR2 YFSETQ. The CDR3 spans 13 residues. It was by 5'RACE with 10-nucleotide random UMIs that the cDNA was made. A single run covered 15-18 subjects with over 200 million TCR-beta sequences. In TCRdb, the 5' RACE reads were re-called with MiXCR into one record per CDR3 protein. The data show some 49,000 distinct CDR3 sequences, with around 14% seen just once and roughly 4.8% held by the top ten. As for time point: longitudinal time-point 2. PBMCs stored at -80 C, numbering 2 million, were the origin of the unsorted libraries.

This TCR derives from a male donor with HTLV-1-associated myelopathy (HAM/TSP). The sequenced sample was PBMCs. J is TRBJ2-7 and V is TRBV5-1; D is unresolved. CDR3 nucleotide sequence: TGCGCCAGCAGCCACCTGGGATCCTACGAGCAGTACTTC. Protein product: CASSHLGSYEQYF.